The 17 T cell receptor beta chains below were found in one sample sequenced in a study of blood T cell repertoires in COVID-19. Sequenced by immunoSEQ multiplex PCR; TCRdb stores in-frame clones only, minus some. The table has 180,000 or so clones, roughly 89% seen once. Material for sequencing was peripheral blood. These receptors all come from a young man with active or convalescent COVID-19.

The rearrangement links TRBV11-2 to TRBJ2-5, with 10 bases fitting TRBD2. Germline V gene data show CDR1 as SGHAT and CDR2 as FQNNGV. The CDR3 consists of 16 residues. Trimming removed 7 bases from V and 2 bases from J; junction bases left unmatched: 10. CDR3 protein: CASTNTGTSVQETQYF. For the CDR3, the DNA is TGTGCCAGCACCAACACCGGGACTAGCGTTCAAGAGACCCAGTACTTC.

The chain joins TRBV24-1 to TRBJ2-7; the D is unclear. From germline, CDR1 is KGHDR and CDR2 SFDVKD. V was clipped by 3 bases and J by 4 bases, with 12 bases between them. The CDR3 contains 14 residues. DNA of the CDR3: TGTGCCACCAGTGATCCGGCCAGGTCATACGAGCAGTACTTC. Translation gives CATSDPARSYEQYF.

The chain combines TRBV6-1 with TRBJ1-6; perhaps TRBD1 as D (5 bases). The CDR3 covers 15 residues. CDR1 MNHNS and CDR2 SASEGT come from the germline V gene. Trimming cost V 0 bases and J 4 bases, with 7 bases left between them. The CDR3 DNA follows: TGTGCCAGCAGTGAAGCGCAGGGTTATAATTCACCCCTCCACTTT. Translating it yields CASSEAQGYNSPLHF.

The chain recombines TRBV6-1 with TRBJ1-2; TRBD1 might be the D (6 bases). The V and J ends lost 2 bases and 5 bases respectively, with 15 bases between them. The germline CDR1 and CDR2 sequences are MNHNS and SASEGT. This CDR3 region has 15 residues. CDR3 DNA: TGTGCCAGCAGTGAAAGTACAGGGTGGGAGTATGGCTACACCTTC. Its protein product is CASSESTGWEYGYTF.

The rearrangement uses TRBV6-5 and TRBJ2-1; D ambiguous. The CDR3 runs to 13 residues. V lost 0 bases and J lost 8, with 8 bases in between. CDR1 and CDR2 from the germline V gene are MNHEY and SVGAGI. The CDR3 here is CASSYSYLDEQFF. The CDR3 DNA follows: TGTGCCAGCAGTTACTCGTATCTCGATGAGCAGTTCTTC.

The genes are TRBV11-2 and TRBJ1-6; no clear D. The CDR3 runs 13 residues. Germline V lookup: CDR1 SGHAT, CDR2 FQNNGV. The germline V and J ends were trimmed by 1 base and 8 bases, with 6 bases remaining between them. For the CDR3, the DNA is TGTGCCAGCAGCTTAGTTCCAGATTCACCCCTCCACTTT. It is translated as CASSLVPDSPLHF.

This chain uses TRBV5-1 with TRBJ2-7; D ambiguous. From germline, CDR1 is SGHRS and CDR2 YFSETQ. Between the trimmed V and J ends, which lost 1 base and 0 bases, there was a span of 8 bases. The CDR3 is 14 residues long. The CDR3 DNA sequence: TGCGCCAGCAGCTTGAGTGGAGCCTCCTACGAGCAGTACTTC. Its translation is CASSLSGASYEQYF.

For the CDR3, the DNA is TGTGCCAGCAGCTCTGAAGGGACTGCCTACAATGAGCAGTTCTTC. It encodes CASSSEGTAYNEQFF. This chain uses TRBV4-2 with TRBJ2-1; tentatively, D is TRBD2 (6 bases). The CDR3 spans 15 residues. V gave up 5 bases and J gave up 2 bases, with 13 bases separating them. Germline loops: CDR1 LGHNA, CDR2 YNFKEQ.

The J gene is TRBJ1-6, the V gene TRBV19, with D uncertain. The germline V gene encodes CDR1 LNHDA and CDR2 SQIVND (reference sequence). V was clipped by 6 bases and J by 7 bases, with 16 bases between them. This CDR3 spans 15 amino acids. The CDR3 sequence is CASRVAGTLNSPLHF. CDR3 sequence (DNA): TGTGCCAGTAGAGTTGCGGGAACCCTGAATTCACCCCTCCACTTT.

This clone has just one count. The V gene is TRBV18, the J gene TRBJ1-5, with 7 bases that match TRBD1. Germline V gene lookup returns CDR1 KGHSH and CDR2 LQKENI. The CDR3 has 15 amino acids. V trimming: 5 bases; J trimming: 3 bases; junction bases outside the gene matches: 7. The CDR3 sequence: CASSVDRVNNQPQHF. CDR3 sequence (DNA): TGTGCCAGCTCAGTCGACAGGGTAAACAATCAGCCCCAGCATTTT.

The V call is TRBV19, the J call TRBJ1-1, with D perhaps TRBD1 (5 bases). Trimming pared 10 bases from V and 0 bases from J, leaving 18 bases between. CDR1 and CDR2 (germline): LNHDA, SQIVND (reference sequence). CDR3 length: 15 amino acids. The DNA of the CDR3 is TGTGCCACCAGTTGGGCCACGGGGGTGAACACTGAAGCTTTCTTT. Amino acid sequence: CATSWATGVNTEAFF.

The V gene is TRBV28, the J gene TRBJ2-7; weak D call: TRBD2 (6 bases). This CDR3 is 15 amino acids long. Germline V gene data show CDR1 as MDHEN and CDR2 as SYDVKM. Trimming removed 3 bases at V and 4 bases at J, with 16 bases between. CDR3 nucleotide sequence: TGTGCCAGCAGTTTTGGGGAGGTCCCGTGGTACGAGCAGTACGTC. It specifies CASSFGEVPWYEQYV.

This chain uses TRBV6-5 with TRBJ2-7; the D gene is possibly TRBD2 (6 bases). Trimming removed 6 bases from V and 6 bases from J, with 12 bases in between. The CDR3 covers 12 residues. Germline V gene sequence: CDR1 MNHEY, CDR2 SVGAGI. CDR3 coding DNA: TGTGCCAGCAGCCAACGGAGGGTCGAGCAGTACTTC. This gives the protein CASSQRRVEQYF.

The V gene is TRBV2, the J gene TRBJ2-1, with 8 bases fitting TRBD2. J was trimmed by 2 bases and V by 3 bases; bases with no gene match: 3. The CDR3 is 15 residues long. The germline V gene encodes CDR1 SNHLY and CDR2 FYNNEI. The DNA of the CDR3 is TGTGCCAGCAGTGAGGTACTAGCGGCCTACAATGAGCAGTTCTTC. Its translation: CASSEVLAAYNEQFF.

This clone has only a few counts. The rearrangement links TRBV24-1 to TRBJ2-3; TRBD1 matches at 7 bases. Germline values: CDR1 KGHDR, CDR2 SFDVKD. The CDR3 spans 16 residues. V was clipped by 0 bases and J by 4 bases; unmatched bases: 6. The CDR3: CATSDLGTVGADTQYF. The CDR3, as DNA: TGTGCCACCAGTGATTTGGGGACAGTCGGCGCAGATACGCAGTATTTT.

The chain has TRBV30 and TRBJ1-1, with D tentatively TRBD1 (6 bases). The germline CDR1 and CDR2 sequences are GTSNPN and SVGIG (reference sequence). The ends were cut back, 0 bases at V and 4 bases at J, with 9 bases in the middle. The CDR3 has 13 residues. CDR3 nucleotide sequence: TGTGCCTGGAGTGTACAACAGGGCACTGAAGCTTTCTTT. Its protein is CAWSVQQGTEAFF.

This sequence joins TRBV27 and TRBJ2-7, with TRBD1 matching over 9 bases. CDR1 MNHEY and CDR2 SMNVEV come from the germline V gene (reference sequence). The trim removed 8 bases at V and 4 bases at J, leaving 6 bases unmatched. The CDR3 has 13 residues. CDR3 sequence: CASFGTGFYEQYF. For the CDR3, the DNA is TGTGCCAGCTTCGGGACAGGGTTTTACGAGCAGTACTTC.